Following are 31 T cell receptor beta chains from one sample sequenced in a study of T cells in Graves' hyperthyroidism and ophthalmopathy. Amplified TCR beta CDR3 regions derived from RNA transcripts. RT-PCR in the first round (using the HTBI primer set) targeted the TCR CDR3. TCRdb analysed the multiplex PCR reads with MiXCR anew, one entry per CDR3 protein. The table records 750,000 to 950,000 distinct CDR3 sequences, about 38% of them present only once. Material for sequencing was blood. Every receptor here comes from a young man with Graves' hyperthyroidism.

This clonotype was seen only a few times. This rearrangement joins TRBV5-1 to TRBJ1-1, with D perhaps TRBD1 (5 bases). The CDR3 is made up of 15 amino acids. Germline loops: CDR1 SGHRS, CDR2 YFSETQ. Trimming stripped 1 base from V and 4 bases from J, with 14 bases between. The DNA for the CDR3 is TGCGCCAGCAGCTTGTCCAGGGTCGGGGGCACTGAAGCTTTCTTT. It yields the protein CASSLSRVGGTEAFF.

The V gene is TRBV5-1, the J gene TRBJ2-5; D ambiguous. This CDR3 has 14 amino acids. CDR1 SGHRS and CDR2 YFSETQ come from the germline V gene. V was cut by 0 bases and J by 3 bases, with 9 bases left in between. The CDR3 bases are TGCGCCAGCAGCTTGGAGGCAGGAGAAGAGACCCAGTACTTC. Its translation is CASSLEAGEETQYF.

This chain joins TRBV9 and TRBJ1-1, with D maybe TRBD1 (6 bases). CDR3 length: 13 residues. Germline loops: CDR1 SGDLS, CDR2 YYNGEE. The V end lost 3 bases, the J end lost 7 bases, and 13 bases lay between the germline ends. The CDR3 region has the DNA TGTGCCAGCAGCGCAGAATTACAGGGTGAAGCTTTCTTT. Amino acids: CASSAELQGEAFF.

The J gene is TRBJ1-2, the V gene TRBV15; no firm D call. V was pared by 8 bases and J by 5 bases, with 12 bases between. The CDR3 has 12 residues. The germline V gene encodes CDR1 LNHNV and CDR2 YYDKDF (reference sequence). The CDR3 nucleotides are TGTGCCACCCGAGCAGGCCTATATGGCTACACCTTC. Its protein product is CATRAGLYGYTF.

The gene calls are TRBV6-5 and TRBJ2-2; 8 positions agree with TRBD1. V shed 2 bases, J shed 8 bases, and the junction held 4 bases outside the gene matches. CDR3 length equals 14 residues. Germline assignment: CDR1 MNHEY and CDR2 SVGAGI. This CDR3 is CASSYGDRRGELFF. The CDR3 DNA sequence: TGTGCCAGCAGTTACGGGGACAGGCGAGGGGAGCTGTTTTTT.

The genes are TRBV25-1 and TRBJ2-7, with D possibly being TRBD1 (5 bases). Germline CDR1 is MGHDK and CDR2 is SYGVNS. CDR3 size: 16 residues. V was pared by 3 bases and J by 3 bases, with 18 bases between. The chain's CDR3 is CASSEGLSRGLYEQYF. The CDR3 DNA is TGTGCCAGCAGTGAGGGTTTATCTAGGGGCCTCTACGAGCAGTACTTC.

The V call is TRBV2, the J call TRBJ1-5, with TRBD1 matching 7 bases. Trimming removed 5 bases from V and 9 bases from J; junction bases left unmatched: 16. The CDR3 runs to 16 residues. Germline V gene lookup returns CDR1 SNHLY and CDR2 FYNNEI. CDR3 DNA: TGTGCCAGCAGTCAAAAACACAGGGGTAGCGATGGGCCCCAGCATTTT. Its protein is CASSQKHRGSDGPQHF.

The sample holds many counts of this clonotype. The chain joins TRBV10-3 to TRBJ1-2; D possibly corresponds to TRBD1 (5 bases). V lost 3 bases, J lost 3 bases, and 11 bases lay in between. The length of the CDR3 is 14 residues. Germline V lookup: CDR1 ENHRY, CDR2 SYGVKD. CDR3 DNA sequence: TGTGCCATCAGTGACGGCGGGGGTGACTATGGCTACACCTTC. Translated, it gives CAISDGGGDYGYTF.

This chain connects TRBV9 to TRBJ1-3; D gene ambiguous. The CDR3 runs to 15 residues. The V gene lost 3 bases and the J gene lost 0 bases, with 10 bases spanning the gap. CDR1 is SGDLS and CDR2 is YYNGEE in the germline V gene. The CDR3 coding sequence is TGTGCCAGCAGCGCCCGGGGTTACTCTGGAAACACCATATATTTT. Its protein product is CASSARGYSGNTIYF.

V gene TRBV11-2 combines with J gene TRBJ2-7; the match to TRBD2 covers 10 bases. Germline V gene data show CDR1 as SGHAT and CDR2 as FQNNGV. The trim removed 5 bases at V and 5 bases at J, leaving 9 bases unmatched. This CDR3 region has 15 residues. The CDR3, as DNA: TGTGCCAGCAGCCAAGAGGGGCTAGCGGGGGACGAGCAGTACTTC. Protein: CASSQEGLAGDEQYF.

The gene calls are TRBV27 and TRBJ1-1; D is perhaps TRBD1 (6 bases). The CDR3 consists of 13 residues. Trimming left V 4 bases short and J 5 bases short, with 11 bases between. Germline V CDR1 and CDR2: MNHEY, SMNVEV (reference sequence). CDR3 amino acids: CASSYHRVTEAFF. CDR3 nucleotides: TGTGCCAGCAGTTACCACAGGGTGACTGAAGCTTTCTTT.

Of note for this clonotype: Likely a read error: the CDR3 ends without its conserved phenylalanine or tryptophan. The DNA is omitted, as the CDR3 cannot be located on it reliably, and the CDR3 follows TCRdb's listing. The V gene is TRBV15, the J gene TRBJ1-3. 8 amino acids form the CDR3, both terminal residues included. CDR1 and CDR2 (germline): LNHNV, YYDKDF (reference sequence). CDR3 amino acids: CATSRDRV.

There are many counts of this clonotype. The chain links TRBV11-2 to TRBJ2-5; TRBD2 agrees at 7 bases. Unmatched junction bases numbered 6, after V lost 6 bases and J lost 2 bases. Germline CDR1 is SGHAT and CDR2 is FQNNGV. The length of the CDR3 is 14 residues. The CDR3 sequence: CASSSRTSQETQYF. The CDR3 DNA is TGTGCCAGCAGTTCACGGACTAGTCAAGAGACCCAGTACTTC.

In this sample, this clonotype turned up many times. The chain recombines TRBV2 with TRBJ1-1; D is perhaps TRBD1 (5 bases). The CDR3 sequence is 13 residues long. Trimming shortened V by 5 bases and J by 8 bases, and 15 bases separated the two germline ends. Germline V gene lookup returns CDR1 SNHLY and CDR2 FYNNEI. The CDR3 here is CASSRDLRREAFF. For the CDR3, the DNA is TGTGCCAGCAGTAGGGACCTGCGTCGGGAAGCTTTCTTT.

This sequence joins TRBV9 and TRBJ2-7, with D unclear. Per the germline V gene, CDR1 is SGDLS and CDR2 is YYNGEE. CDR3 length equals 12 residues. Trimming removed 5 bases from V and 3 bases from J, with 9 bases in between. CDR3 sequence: CASSNPNYEQYF. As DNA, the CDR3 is TGTGCCAGCAGTAACCCTAACTACGAGCAGTACTTC.

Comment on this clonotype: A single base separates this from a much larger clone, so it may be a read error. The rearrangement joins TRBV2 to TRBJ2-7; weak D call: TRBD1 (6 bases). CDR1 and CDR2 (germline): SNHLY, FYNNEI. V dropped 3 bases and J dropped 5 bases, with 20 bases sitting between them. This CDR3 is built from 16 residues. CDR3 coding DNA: TGTGCCAGCAGTGAGGGGGCAGGGTCTAAGGCACACGAGCAGTACTTC. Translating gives CASSEGAGSKAHEQYF.

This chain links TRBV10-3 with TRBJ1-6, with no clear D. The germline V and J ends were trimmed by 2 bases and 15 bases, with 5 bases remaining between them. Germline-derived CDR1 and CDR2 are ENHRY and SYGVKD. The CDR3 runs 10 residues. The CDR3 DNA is TGTGCCATCAGTGAGATACACCTCCACTTT. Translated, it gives CAISEIHLHF.

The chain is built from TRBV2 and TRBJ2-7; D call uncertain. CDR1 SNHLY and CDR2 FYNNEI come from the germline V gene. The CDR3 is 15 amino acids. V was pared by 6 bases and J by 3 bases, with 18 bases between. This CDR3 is CASSQDKFRGYEQYF. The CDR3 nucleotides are TGTGCCAGCAGCCAAGACAAGTTTAGAGGCTACGAGCAGTACTTC.

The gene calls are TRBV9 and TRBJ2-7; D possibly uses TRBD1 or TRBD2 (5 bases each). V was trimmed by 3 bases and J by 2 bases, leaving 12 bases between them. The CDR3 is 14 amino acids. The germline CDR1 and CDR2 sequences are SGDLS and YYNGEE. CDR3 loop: CASSDRDGTYEQYF. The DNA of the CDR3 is TGTGCCAGCAGCGACCGGGACGGGACCTACGAGCAGTACTTC.

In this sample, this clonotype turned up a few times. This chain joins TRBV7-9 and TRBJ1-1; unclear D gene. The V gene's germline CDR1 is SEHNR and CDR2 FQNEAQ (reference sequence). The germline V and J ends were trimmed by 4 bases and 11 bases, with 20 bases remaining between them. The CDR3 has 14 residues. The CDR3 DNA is TGTGCCAGCAGCTCACGTAGCCCAGAGATGGGGGCTTTCTTT. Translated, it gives CASSSRSPEMGAFF.

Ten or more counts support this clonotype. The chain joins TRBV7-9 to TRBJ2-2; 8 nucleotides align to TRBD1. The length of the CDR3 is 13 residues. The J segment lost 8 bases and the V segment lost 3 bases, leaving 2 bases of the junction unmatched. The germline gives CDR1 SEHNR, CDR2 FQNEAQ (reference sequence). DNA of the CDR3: TGTGCCAGCAGCTTGGACAGGGCAGGGGAGCTGTTTTTT. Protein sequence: CASSLDRAGELFF. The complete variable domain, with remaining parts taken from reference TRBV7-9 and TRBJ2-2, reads DTGVSQNPRHKITKRGQNVTFRCDPISEHNRLYWYRQTLGQGPEFLTYFQNEAQLEKSRLLSDRFSAERPKGSFSTLEIQRTEQGDSAMYLCASSLDRAGELFFGEGSRLTVL.

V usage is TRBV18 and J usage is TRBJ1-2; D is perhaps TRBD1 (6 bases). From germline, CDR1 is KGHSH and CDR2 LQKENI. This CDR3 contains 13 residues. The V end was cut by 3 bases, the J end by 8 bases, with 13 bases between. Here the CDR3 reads CASSPSPGEGYTF. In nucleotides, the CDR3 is TGTGCCAGCTCACCGTCCCCAGGGGAAGGCTACACCTTC.

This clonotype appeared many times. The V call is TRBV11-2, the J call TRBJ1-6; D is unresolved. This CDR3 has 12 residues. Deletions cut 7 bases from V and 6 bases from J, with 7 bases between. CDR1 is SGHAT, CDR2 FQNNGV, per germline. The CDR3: CASNFINSPLHF. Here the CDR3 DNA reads TGTGCCAGCAACTTTATTAATTCACCCCTCCACTTT.

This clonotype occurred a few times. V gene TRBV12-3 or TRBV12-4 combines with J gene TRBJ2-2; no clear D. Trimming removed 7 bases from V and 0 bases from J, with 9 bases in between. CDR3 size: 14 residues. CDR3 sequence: CASNETPNTGELFF. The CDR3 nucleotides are TGTGCCAGCAACGAGACTCCGAACACCGGGGAGCTGTTTTTT.

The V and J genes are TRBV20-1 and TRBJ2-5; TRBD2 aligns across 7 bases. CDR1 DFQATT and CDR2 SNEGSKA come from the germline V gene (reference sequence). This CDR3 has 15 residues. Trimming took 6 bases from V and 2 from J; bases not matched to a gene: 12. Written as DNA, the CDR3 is TGCAGTGCCCCCTGGTTAGCGGGTGATCAAGAGACCCAGTACTTC. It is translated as CSAPWLAGDQETQYF.

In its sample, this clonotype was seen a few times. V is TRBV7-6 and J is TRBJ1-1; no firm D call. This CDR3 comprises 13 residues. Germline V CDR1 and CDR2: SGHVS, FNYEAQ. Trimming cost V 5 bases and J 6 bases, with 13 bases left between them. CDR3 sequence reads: CASSPRGRSEAFF. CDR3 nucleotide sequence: TGTGCCAGCAGCCCCCGGGGTCGGTCTGAAGCTTTCTTT.

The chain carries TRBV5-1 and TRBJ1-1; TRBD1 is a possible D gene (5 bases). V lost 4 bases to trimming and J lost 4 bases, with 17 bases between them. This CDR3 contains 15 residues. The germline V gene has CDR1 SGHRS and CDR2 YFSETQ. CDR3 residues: CASSHGSGTTTEAFF. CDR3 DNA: TGCGCCAGCAGCCACGGGTCCGGGACTACCACTGAAGCTTTCTTT. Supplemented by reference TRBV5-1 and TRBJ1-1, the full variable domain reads KAGVTQTPRYLIKTRGQQVTLSCSPISGHRSVSWYQQTPGQGLQFLFEYFSETQRNKGNFPGRFSGRQFSNSRSEMNVSTLELGDSALYLCASSHGSGTTTEAFFGQGTRLTVV.

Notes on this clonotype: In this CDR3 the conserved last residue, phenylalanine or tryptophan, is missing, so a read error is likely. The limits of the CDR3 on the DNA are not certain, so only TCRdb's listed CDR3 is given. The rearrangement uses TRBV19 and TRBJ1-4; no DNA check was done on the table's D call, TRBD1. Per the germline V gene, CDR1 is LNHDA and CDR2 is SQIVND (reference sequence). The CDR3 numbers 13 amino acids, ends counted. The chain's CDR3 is CASSIGPGQGAHG.

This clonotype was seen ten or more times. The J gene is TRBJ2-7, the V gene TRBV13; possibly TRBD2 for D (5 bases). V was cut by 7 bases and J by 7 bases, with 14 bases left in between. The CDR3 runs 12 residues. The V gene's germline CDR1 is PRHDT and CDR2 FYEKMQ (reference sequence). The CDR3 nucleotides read TGTGCCAGCAAAAATGAACCGGGAGAGCAGTACTTC. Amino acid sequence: CASKNEPGEQYF. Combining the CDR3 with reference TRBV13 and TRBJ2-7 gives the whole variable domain AAGVIQSPRHLIKEKRETATLKCYPIPRHDTVYWYQQGPGQDPQFLISFYEKMQSDKGSIPDRFSAQQFSDYHSELNMSSLELGDSALYFCASKNEPGEQYFGPGTRLTVT.

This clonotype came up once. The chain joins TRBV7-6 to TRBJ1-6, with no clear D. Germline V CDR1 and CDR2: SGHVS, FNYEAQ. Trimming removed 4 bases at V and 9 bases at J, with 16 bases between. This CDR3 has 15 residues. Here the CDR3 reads CASSSFGLGGSPLHF. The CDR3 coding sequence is TGTGCCAGCAGCTCGTTCGGGCTAGGCGGTTCACCCCTCCACTTT.

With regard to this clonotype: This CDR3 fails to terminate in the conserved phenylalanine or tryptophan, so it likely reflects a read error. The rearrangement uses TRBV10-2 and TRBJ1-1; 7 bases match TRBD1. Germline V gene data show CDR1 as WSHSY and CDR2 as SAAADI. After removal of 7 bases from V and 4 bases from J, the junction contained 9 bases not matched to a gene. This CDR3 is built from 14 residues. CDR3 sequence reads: CASIVTGERTEAFS. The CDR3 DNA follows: TGCGCCAGCATCGTTACAGGGGAGCGCACTGAAGCTTTCTCT.